Each of the 26 T cell receptor beta chains below was sequenced from the same sample in a study of Tregs in tolerant kidney transplant recipients. The nonmyeloablative bone marrow transplants came from related graft donors, with transient mixed chimerism. Profiling relied on immunoSEQ multiplex PCR, and the TCRdb table lists in-frame clones only, not all of them. The repertoire table contains roughly 15,000 clones. The specimen was CD4+ T cells from blood (PBMCs), collected 12 months after the transplant. The receptors originated from a human patient who received a combined kidney and bone marrow transplant. Some T cells here may be from the graft donor.

This clone is deemed medium-sized by its frequency. The CDR3 goes on 3 residues after the read ends, and that part is filled in from the germline J gene. V and J are TRBV7-3 and TRBJ1-1; D possibly corresponds to TRBD1 (6 bases). Per germline, CDR1 SGHTA and CDR2 FQGTGA. This CDR3 has 16 residues. Trimming removed 1 base at V and 0 bases at J, with 12 bases between. The CDR3: CASSLNGQTMNTEAFF. CDR3 bases read: TGTGCCAGCAGCTTAAATGGACAGACGATGAACACTGAA.

With regard to this clone: From the germline J gene comes the end of the CDR3, since the read stops 3 residues before it. The J gene is TRBJ2-7, the V gene TRBV7-2, with 7 bases matching TRBD2. Germline CDR1 is SGHTA and CDR2 is FQGNSA. The CDR3 consists of 15 residues. The V and J ends lost 1 base and 2 bases, in that order; junction bases with no gene match: 5. CDR3 loop: CASSLVASGTYEQYF. Partial CDR3 DNA: TGTGCCAGCAGCTTAGTGGCTAGCGGAACCTACGAG.

On this clone: The observed sequence ends 3 residues before the CDR3 terminus, with the missing tail filled in from the germline J gene. The J gene is TRBJ2-3, the V gene TRBV19; D is undetermined. The CDR3 sequence is 12 residues long. V was clipped by 6 bases and J by 6 bases, with 10 bases between them. Germline V gene lookup returns CDR1 LNHDA and CDR2 SQIVND (reference sequence). This CDR3 reads CASSRLRDTQYF. The CDR3 DNA, read in part, is TGTGCCAGTAGCCGGTTGCGGGATACG.

With regard to this clone: Read sequence stops 3 residues before the CDR3 end, and the germline J gene provides the missing end. The V and J genes are TRBV20-1 and TRBJ2-1; 10 bases map to TRBD2. This CDR3 is 16 amino acids long. CDR1 is DFQATT, CDR2 SNEGSKA, per germline (reference sequence). J gave up 4 bases and V 5 bases, and 11 bases lay outside the gene matches. The DNA read from the CDR3 is TGCAGTGCTCCACCAAAACCACTAGCGGGGTACAATGAG. Protein sequence: CSAPPKPLAGYNE. The full CDR3 sequence reads CSAPPKPLAGYNEQFF.

Worth noting for this clone: The CDR3 end falls 3 residues outside the read, so it is completed with the germline J gene. The chain employs TRBV24-1 and TRBJ2-2; D is perhaps TRBD2 (5 bases). V was cut by 3 bases and J by 5 bases, with 6 bases left in between. Germline assignment: CDR1 KGHDR and CDR2 SFDVKD. The CDR3 is 13 residues long. The part of the CDR3 DNA that was read is TGTGCCACCAGTGATCGAGGGACCGGGGAG. It translates to CATSDRGTGE. The CDR3 as a whole reads CATSDRGTGELFF.

To note about this clone: The CDR3 goes on 3 residues after the read ends, and that part is filled in from the germline J gene. Other DNA sequences from this sample encode an identical CDR3 as well. V and J are TRBV19 and TRBJ2-2; maybe TRBD1 (6 bases). The CDR3 loop spans 16 amino acids. The V end was cut by 1 base, the J end by 1 base, with 10 bases between. Germline CDR1 and CDR2: LNHDA and SQIVND (reference sequence). CDR3 bases read: TGTGCCAGTAGTATAGGCAGGGGAATGAACACCGGGGAG. The encoded protein is CASSIGRGMNTGE. The whole CDR3 reads CASSIGRGMNTGELFF.

Remarks on this clone: The junction departs from germline at one end; a sequencing error may be responsible. The read finishes 3 residues shy of the CDR3 end, and the germline J gene is used to complete it. The chain carries TRBV7-2 and TRBJ2-1, with 9 bases fitting TRBD2. Germline CDR1 reads SGHTA; CDR2 reads FQGNSA. The CDR3 is 15 residues long. The CDR3 spells CASGLASGTSGEQFF. Partial CDR3 DNA: TGTGCCAGCGGCTTGGCTAGCGGGACGTCGGGTGAG.

According to its frequency, this clone is medium-sized (0.01 to 0.1%). The read stops 3 residues short of the end of the CDR3; the missing end is completed from the germline J gene. The chain has TRBV7-3 and TRBJ2-1; 8 nucleotides line up with TRBD2. CDR1 is SGHTA, CDR2 FQGTGA, per germline. V lost 5 bases, J lost 4 bases, and 7 bases stayed unmatched. The CDR3 contains 15 residues. The CDR3 sequence is CASSPRGGRYNEQFF. Incomplete CDR3 DNA: TGTGCCAGCAGCCCCAGGGGCGGGAGGTACAATGAG.

Comments on this clone: Coverage ceases 3 residues before the CDR3 finishes, and the germline J gene fills in the end. This rearrangement joins TRBV7-6 to TRBJ2-5; 10 nucleotides align to TRBD1. CDR3 size: 15 residues. Germline values: CDR1 SGHVS, CDR2 FNYEAQ. J gave up 4 bases and V 3 bases, and 5 bases lay outside the gene matches. The CDR3: CASSFRDRGPETQYF. The sequenced CDR3 bases are TGTGCCAGCAGCTTCCGGGACAGGGGTCCAGAGACC.

Of note for this clone: The read terminates 3 residues before the CDR3 end, so the remaining end is supplied by the germline J gene. The chain is built from TRBV19 and TRBJ1-5; D gene unclear. The CDR3 is made up of 13 amino acids. Germline V gene lookup returns CDR1 LNHDA and CDR2 SQIVND (reference sequence). V shed 5 bases and J shed 3 bases, with 8 bases lying between them. The chain's CDR3 is CASSWQDNQPQHF. The DNA read from the CDR3 is TGTGCCAGTAGTTGGCAGGACAATCAGCCC.

On this clone: Read coverage stops 3 residues before the CDR3 terminus; the germline J gene supplies the remainder. This chain connects TRBV12-3 or TRBV12-4 to TRBJ1-5; 8 bases map to TRBD1. The CDR3 is 15 amino acids. V shed 6 bases, J shed 6 bases, and the junction held 10 bases outside the gene matches. The sequenced CDR3 bases are TGTGCCAGCAGGGGCGGACAGGGCAATCTTCAGCCC. Amino acid sequence: CASRGGQGNLQP. The full CDR3 protein reads CASRGGQGNLQPQHF.

As regards this clone: The CDR3 end lies 3 residues beyond the end of the read and is filled in from the germline J gene. The rearrangement links TRBV6-2 or TRBV6-3 to TRBJ2-3; 9 nucleotides match TRBD1. Germline V gene sequence: CDR1 MNHEY, CDR2 SVGEGT. This CDR3 contains 16 residues. J was trimmed by 1 base and V by 2 bases; bases with no gene match: 4. The DNA read from the CDR3 is TGTGCCAGCAGTTACCTCCGGGACAGGGGCACAGATACG. Protein sequence: CASSYLRDRGTDT. In full, the CDR3 is CASSYLRDRGTDTQYF.

A note on this clone: The read falls 3 residues short of the CDR3 end, and the missing part is taken from the germline J gene. The chain uses TRBV19 and TRBJ1-5, with unresolved D. The CDR3 spans 13 residues. Germline CDR1 LNHDA, CDR2 SQIVND (reference sequence). The germline V and J ends were trimmed by 6 bases and 3 bases, with 9 bases remaining between them. The covered CDR3 bases are TGTGCCAGTAGCCCAGGTTACAATCAGCCC. This codes for CASSPGYNQP. From start to end, the CDR3 is CASSPGYNQPQHF.

This clone is labeled medium-sized based on frequency. The chain's CDR3 is CASSEVPVAEQFF. The covered CDR3 bases are TGCGCCAGCAGTGAGGTACCCGTGGCTGAG. The chain couples TRBV10-2 to TRBJ2-1; D gene uncertain. The read halts 3 residues ahead of the CDR3 end, with the missing end drawn from the germline J gene. The V and J ends lost 2 bases and 9 bases respectively, with 11 bases between them. This CDR3 comprises 13 residues. Germline CDR1 is WSHSY and CDR2 is SAAADI.

On this clone: Read coverage stops 3 residues before the CDR3 terminus; the germline J gene supplies the remainder. The chain couples TRBV7-3 to TRBJ2-1; possible D gene TRBD1, 5 bases. With 2 bases removed from V and 6 bases from J, the gap between germline ends came to 11 bases. Germline V gene sequence: CDR1 SGHTA, CDR2 FQGTGA. This CDR3 has 14 amino acids. The CDR3 is CASSLGASSNEQFF. CDR3 bases read: TGTGCCAGCAGCTTAGGGGCGAGCAGCAATGAG.

With respect to this clone: The CDR3 end falls 3 residues outside the read, so it is completed with the germline J gene. This chain uses TRBV2 with TRBJ1-2; 9 positions match TRBD1. Germline V lookup: CDR1 SNHLY, CDR2 FYNNEI. This CDR3 region has 13 residues. The V and J ends lost 6 bases and 3 bases, in that order; junction bases with no gene match: 2. The CDR3 sequence: CASRGQGYYGYTF. The sequenced part of the CDR3 DNA is TGTGCCAGCAGGGGACAGGGCTACTATGGC.

About this clone itself: The CDR3 is cut off 3 residues early in the read; its end comes from the germline J gene. This chain joins TRBV28 and TRBJ1-2; maybe TRBD1 (6 bases). CDR1 is MDHEN, CDR2 SYDVKM, per germline. CDR3 length equals 13 residues. The V end was cut by 3 bases, the J end by 5 bases, with 10 bases between. Partial CDR3 DNA: TGTGCCAGCAGTTTGGGGACAACTTATGGC. It translates to CASSLGTTYG. The CDR3 reads in full as CASSLGTTYGYTF.

To note about this clone: The CDR3 goes on 3 residues after the read ends, and that part is filled in from the germline J gene. The chain employs TRBV12-3 or TRBV12-4 and TRBJ1-5; 9 bases match TRBD1. The V segment lost 5 bases and the J segment 2 bases; nucleotides outside the gene matches: 4. The CDR3 has 15 residues. The CDR3 bases that were read are TGTGCCAGCAGTAGGACAGGGGACGGCAATCAGCCC. It yields the protein CASSRTGDGNQP. The whole CDR3 sequence reads CASSRTGDGNQPQHF.

Points on this clone: The read is 3 residues too short to cover the CDR3 end, so that end is filled in from the germline J gene. This chain joins TRBV7-8 and TRBJ2-2, with 8 bases identical to TRBD2. The CDR3 has 16 residues. V dropped 6 bases and J dropped 5; count of bases not matched to a gene: 11. Germline-derived CDR1 and CDR2 are SGHVS and FQNEAQ. This chain's CDR3 is CASRSRGTSRTGELFF. Incomplete CDR3 DNA: TGTGCCAGCAGGAGCAGAGGGACTAGTCGGACCGGGGAG.

About this clone itself: The read ends 3 residues shy of where the CDR3 ends; the end is completed using the germline J gene. The chain uses TRBV7-8 and TRBJ1-1; 8 bases match TRBD1. V shed 6 bases, J shed 5 bases, and the junction held 11 bases outside the gene matches. Germline CDR1 and CDR2: SGHVS and FQNEAQ. The CDR3 runs to 15 residues. This CDR3 reads CASRTQGDKGTEAFF. The CDR3 bases that were read are TGTGCCAGCAGGACACAGGGGGATAAAGGAACTGAA.

On this clone: The CDR3 end falls 3 residues outside the read, so it is completed with the germline J gene. The V call is TRBV10-3, the J call TRBJ2-7; TRBD2 matches at 9 bases. CDR3 length: 18 amino acids. With 3 bases clipped from V and 3 bases from J, the junction kept 15 bases outside the gene matches. Germline CDR1 and CDR2: ENHRY and SYGVKD. CDR3 sequence reads: CAISDPGLAGPDDYEQYF. The CDR3 bases that were read are TGTGCCATCAGTGACCCAGGTCTAGCGGGACCGGACGACTACGAG.

According to its frequency, this clone is medium-sized. The CDR3 end is not reached by the read, which stops 3 residues before it; the germline J gene fills it in. The chain recombines TRBV6-2 or TRBV6-3 with TRBJ1-1; D unresolved. Trimming left V 2 bases short and J 1 base short, with 11 bases between. The CDR3 has 15 residues. Germline-derived CDR1 and CDR2 are MNHEY and SVGEGT. CDR3 DNA, as far as it was read: TGTGCCAGCAGTTACCCTCGGGTTACGAACACTGAA. Its protein product is CASSYPRVTNTE. The entire CDR3 sequence reads CASSYPRVTNTEAFF.

Of note for this clone: The read ends 3 residues shy of where the CDR3 ends; the end is completed using the germline J gene. The rearrangement links TRBV7-6 to TRBJ2-1; weak D call: TRBD2 (6 bases). The CDR3 covers 16 residues. Deletions cut 1 base from V and 4 bases from J, with 14 bases between. CDR1 and CDR2 (germline): SGHVS, FNYEAQ. The CDR3 bases that were read are TGTGCCAGCAGCTTAGACCCGGGACTTAATTACAATGAG. Protein sequence: CASSLDPGLNYNE. The CDR3 in full is CASSLDPGLNYNEQFF.

According to its frequency, this clone is medium-sized. This chain's CDR3 is CSVLRTEDYEQFF. CDR3 DNA (partial): TGCAGCGTTCTACGGACAGAGGACTATGAG. The rearrangement uses TRBV29-1 and TRBJ2-1; a weak D match, TRBD1 (6 bases). The CDR3 goes on 3 residues after the read ends, and that part is filled in from the germline J gene. Per the germline V gene, CDR1 is SQVTM and CDR2 is ANQGSEA. The CDR3 runs 13 residues. V dropped 5 bases and J dropped 8 bases, with 16 bases sitting between them.

As to this clone: The read comes to an end 3 residues before the CDR3 does, leaving the germline J gene to fill in the end. The V gene is TRBV29-1, the J gene TRBJ2-5; unclear D gene. Germline assignment: CDR1 SQVTM and CDR2 ANQGSEA. The CDR3 is 14 residues long. V was cut by 2 bases and J by 5 bases, with 15 bases left in between. CDR3 loop: CSVEKAARVETQYF. The part of the CDR3 DNA that was read is TGCAGCGTTGAAAAAGCAGCGCGTGTGGAGACC.

With regard to this clone: The read finishes 3 residues shy of the CDR3 end, and the germline J gene is used to complete it. The V gene is TRBV11-2, the J gene TRBJ2-7; TRBD1 agrees at 9 bases. The germline V gene has CDR1 SGHAT and CDR2 FQNNGV. This CDR3 comprises 15 residues. V shed 5 bases and J 1 base; nucleotides not matched to a gene: 6. CDR3 protein: CASSPTGGVSYEQYF. The covered CDR3 bases are TGTGCCAGCAGCCCGACAGGGGGTGTTTCCTACGAG.